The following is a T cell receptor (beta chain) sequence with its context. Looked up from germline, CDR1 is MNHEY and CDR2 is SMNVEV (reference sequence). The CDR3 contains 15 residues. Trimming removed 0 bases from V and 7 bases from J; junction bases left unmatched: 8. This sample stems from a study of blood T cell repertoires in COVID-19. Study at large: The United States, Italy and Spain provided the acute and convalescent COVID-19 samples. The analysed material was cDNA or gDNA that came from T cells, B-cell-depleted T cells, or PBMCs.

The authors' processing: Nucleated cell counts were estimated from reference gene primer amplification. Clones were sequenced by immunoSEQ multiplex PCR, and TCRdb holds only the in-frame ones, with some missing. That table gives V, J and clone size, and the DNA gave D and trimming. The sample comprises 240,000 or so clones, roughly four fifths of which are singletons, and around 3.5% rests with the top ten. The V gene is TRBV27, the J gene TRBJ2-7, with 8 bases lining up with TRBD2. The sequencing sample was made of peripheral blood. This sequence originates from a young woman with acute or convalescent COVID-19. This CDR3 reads CASSLSTGGVKEQYF. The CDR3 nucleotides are TGTGCCAGCAGTTTATCTACGGGAGGGGTGAAAGAGCAGTACTTC.